This T cell receptor beta chain was identified in a study of regulatory T cells in long-lasting Graves disease. Findings and limits, study-wide: Persistent cases favored TRBV28, TRBJ1-2 and TRBJ2-5.

Assembly of TCR beta libraries relied on iRepertoire HTBI primers together with Arm-PCR of CDR3 regions. TCRdb ran MiXCR on the multiplex PCR reads and lists one entry per CDR3 protein. The table lists 350,000 to 500,000 distinct CDR3 sequences, around 15% of them singletons. This clonotype was observed a single time. Its antigen is not known. Regarding time point: newly diagnosed GD, antithyroid drugs for less than 3 months. Scientists built the TCR library using RNA that was extracted from PBMCs. Patients came from an endocrinology department in Xi'an, China. This CDR3 contains 15 residues. V was clipped by 7 bases and J by 4 bases; unmatched bases: 9. Germline assignment: CDR1 DFQATT and CDR2 SNEGSKA (reference sequence). The sample also formed part of further work on T cells in Graves' hyperthyroidism and ophthalmopathy. That source adds: Separating ophthalmopathy from stable hyperthyroidism was achieved by a 13 V-J model. In validation, the model predicted ophthalmopathy. These predictions came a median approximately 6.5 months before onset.

The clonotype comes from a woman in her 30s with Graves disease. The source was peripheral blood mononuclear cells (PBMCs), collected at new diagnosis, from a patient treated with antithyroid drugs. J is TRBJ2-7 and V is TRBV20-1; 14 bases agree with TRBD2. CDR3 region: CSGSGTSGSRYEQYF. In DNA, the CDR3 is TGCAGTGGTTCCGGGACTAGCGGGAGCAGGTACGAGCAGTACTTC.